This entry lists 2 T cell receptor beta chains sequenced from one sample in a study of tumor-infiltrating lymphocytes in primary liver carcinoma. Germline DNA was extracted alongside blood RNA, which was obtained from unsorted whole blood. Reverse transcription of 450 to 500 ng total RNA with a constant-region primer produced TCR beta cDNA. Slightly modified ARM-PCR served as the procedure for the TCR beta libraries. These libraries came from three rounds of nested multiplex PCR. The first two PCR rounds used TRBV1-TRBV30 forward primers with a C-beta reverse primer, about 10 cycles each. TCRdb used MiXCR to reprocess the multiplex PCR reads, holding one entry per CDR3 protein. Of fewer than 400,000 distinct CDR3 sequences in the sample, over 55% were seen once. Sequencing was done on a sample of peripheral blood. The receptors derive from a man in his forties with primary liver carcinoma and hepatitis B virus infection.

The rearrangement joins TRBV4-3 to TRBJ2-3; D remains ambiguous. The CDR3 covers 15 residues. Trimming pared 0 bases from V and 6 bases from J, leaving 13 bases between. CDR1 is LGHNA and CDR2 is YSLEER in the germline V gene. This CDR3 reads CASSQDKVSADTQYF. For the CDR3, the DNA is TGCGCCAGCAGCCAAGATAAGGTCTCCGCGGATACGCAGTATTTT.

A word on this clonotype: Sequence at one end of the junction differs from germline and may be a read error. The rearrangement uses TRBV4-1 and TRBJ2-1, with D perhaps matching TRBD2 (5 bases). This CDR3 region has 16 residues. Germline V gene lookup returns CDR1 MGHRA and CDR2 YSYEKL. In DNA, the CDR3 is TGCGTCAGCAGCCAGGTGGACTCGATAACCTACAATGAGCAGTTCTTC. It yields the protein CVSSQVDSITYNEQFF.